The 7 T cell receptor beta chains in this list originate from one sample, sequenced in a study of blood T cell repertoires in COVID-19. Some clones are missing from TCRdb's copy, which holds only in-frame ones; the method was immunoSEQ multiplex PCR. The sample holds 210,000 or so clones, more than 70% seen once. Input material: peripheral blood. These receptors were obtained from an elderly woman with active or convalescent COVID-19.

This chain uses TRBV4-1 with TRBJ2-1, with D unresolved. The CDR3 consists of 13 residues. The V end was cut by 0 bases, the J end by 5 bases, with 5 bases between. Germline CDR1 reads MGHRA; CDR2 reads YSYEKL. The CDR3 sequence is CASSQDQNNEQFF. The CDR3 DNA follows: TGCGCCAGCAGCCAAGACCAAAACAATGAGCAGTTCTTC.

The gene calls are TRBV15 and TRBJ2-1; D possibly corresponds to TRBD2 (6 bases). The V end was cut by 0 bases, the J end by 1 base, with 13 bases between. Germline V gene data show CDR1 as LNHNV and CDR2 as YYDKDF (reference sequence). The CDR3 is 17 amino acids. For the CDR3, the DNA is TGTGCCACCAGCAGAGATGGGGCCCGGGGGTCCTACAATGAGCAGTTCTTC. As protein: CATSRDGARGSYNEQFF.

This clone showed up just a few times. This chain connects TRBV28 to TRBJ1-4; D call uncertain. This CDR3 spans 14 amino acids. Trimming stripped 4 bases from V and 4 bases from J, with 10 bases between. Germline V gene lookup returns CDR1 MDHEN and CDR2 SYDVKM. CDR3 in DNA: TGTGCCAGCAGTTACGGGATTTATAATGAAAAACTGTTTTTT. Amino acid sequence: CASSYGIYNEKLFF.

The J gene is TRBJ2-7, the V gene TRBV6-5; 8 nucleotides line up with TRBD1. V trimming: 2 bases; J trimming: 4 bases; junction bases outside the gene matches: 10. The V gene's germline CDR1 is MNHEY and CDR2 SVGAGI. The CDR3 sequence is 16 residues long. CDR3 protein: CASSYQTGAPSYEQYF. In DNA, the CDR3 is TGTGCCAGCAGTTACCAGACAGGGGCGCCTTCGTACGAGCAGTACTTC.

This clone was picked up many times. Other DNA sequences in the sample encode the same CDR3. The rearrangement links TRBV5-4 to TRBJ2-7; the D gene is possibly TRBD1 (5 bases). The CDR3 extends over 15 amino acids. Germline CDR1 SGHNT, CDR2 YYREEE (reference sequence). V was pared by 5 bases and J by 0 bases, with 15 bases between. The CDR3, as DNA: TGTGCCAGCAGTCCAGACAGTACCACCTCCTACGAGCAGTACTTC. Protein sequence: CASSPDSTTSYEQYF.

This clone was detected only once. The chain recombines TRBV6-5 with TRBJ1-2; D ambiguous. The CDR3 covers 14 residues. V was clipped by 0 bases and J by 2 bases, with 7 bases between them. Germline V CDR1 and CDR2: MNHEY, SVGAGI. The CDR3 DNA reads TGTGCCAGCAGTTACTCGTTACAGAACTATGGCTACACCTTC. It codes for CASSYSLQNYGYTF.

V usage is TRBV29-1 and J usage is TRBJ2-6, with a tentative D call TRBD1 (5 bases). V dropped 6 bases and J dropped 1 base, with 7 bases sitting between them. The CDR3 sequence is 13 residues long. CDR1 is SQVTM, CDR2 ANQGSEA, per germline. CDR3 sequence (DNA): TGCAGCGTCAGGACATCTGGGGCCAACGTCCTGACTTTC. This translates into CSVRTSGANVLTF.